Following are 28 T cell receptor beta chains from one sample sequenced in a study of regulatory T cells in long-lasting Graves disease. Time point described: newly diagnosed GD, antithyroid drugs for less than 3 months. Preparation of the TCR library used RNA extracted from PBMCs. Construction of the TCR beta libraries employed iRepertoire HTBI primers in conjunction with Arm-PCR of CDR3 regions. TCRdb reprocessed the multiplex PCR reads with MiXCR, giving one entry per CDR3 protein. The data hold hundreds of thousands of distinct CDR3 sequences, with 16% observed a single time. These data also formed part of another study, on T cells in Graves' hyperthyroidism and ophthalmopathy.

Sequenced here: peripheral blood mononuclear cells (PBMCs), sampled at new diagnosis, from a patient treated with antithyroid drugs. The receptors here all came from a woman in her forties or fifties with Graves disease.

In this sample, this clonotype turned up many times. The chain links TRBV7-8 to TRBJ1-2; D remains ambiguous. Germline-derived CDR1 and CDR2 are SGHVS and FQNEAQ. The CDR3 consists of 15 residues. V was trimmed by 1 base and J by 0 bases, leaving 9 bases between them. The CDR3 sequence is CASSLGRGTNYGYTF. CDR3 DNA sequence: TGTGCCAGCAGCTTAGGTCGCGGTACTAACTATGGCTACACCTTC.

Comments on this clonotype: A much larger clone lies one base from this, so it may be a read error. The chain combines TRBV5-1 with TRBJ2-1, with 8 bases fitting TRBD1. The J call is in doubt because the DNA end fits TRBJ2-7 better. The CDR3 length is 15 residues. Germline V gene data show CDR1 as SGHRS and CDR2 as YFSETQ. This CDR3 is CASSPGGLTGNEQYF. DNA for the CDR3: TGCGCCAGCAGCCCAGGGGGCCTAACGGGGAATGAGCAGTACTTC.

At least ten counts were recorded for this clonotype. The CDR3 nucleotides read TGTGCCAGCAGCCCTTGGGGGGATGAGCAGTTCTTC. The encoded protein is CASSPWGDEQFF. V is TRBV7-2 and J is TRBJ2-1, with a weak D call TRBD2 (6 bases). Germline V gene sequence: CDR1 SGHTA, CDR2 FQGNSA. The germline V and J ends were trimmed by 5 bases and 8 bases, with 10 bases remaining between them. The CDR3 contains 12 residues.

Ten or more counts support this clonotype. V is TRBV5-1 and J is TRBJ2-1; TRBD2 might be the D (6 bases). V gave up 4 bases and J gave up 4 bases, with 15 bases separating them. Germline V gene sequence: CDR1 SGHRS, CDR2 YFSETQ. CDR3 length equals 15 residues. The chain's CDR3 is CASSPGENYYNEQFF. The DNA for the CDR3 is TGCGCCAGCAGCCCGGGGGAAAACTATTACAATGAGCAGTTCTTC.

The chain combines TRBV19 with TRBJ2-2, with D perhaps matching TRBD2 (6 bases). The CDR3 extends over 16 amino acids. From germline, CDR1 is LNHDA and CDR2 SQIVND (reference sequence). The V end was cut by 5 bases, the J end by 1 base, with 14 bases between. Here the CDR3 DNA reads TGTGCCAGTAGTGACCGCCTGGGACTGAACACCGGGGAGCTGTTTTTT. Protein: CASSDRLGLNTGELFF. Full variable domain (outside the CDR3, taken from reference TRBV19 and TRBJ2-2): DGGITQSPKYLFRKEGQNVTLSCEQNLNHDAMYWYRQDPGQGLRLIYYSQIVNDFQKGDIAEGYSVSREKKESFPLTVTSAQKNPTAFYLCASSDRLGLNTGELFFGEGSRLTVL.

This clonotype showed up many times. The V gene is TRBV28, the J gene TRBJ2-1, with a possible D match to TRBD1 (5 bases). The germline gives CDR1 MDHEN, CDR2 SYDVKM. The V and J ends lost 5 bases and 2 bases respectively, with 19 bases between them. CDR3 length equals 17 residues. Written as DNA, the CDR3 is TGTGCCAGCAGTCCAGGGTCGGAGTTAGCCCCCTACAATGAGCAGTTCTTC. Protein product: CASSPGSELAPYNEQFF. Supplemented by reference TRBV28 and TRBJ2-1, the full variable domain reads DVKVTQSSRYLVKRTGEKVFLECVQDMDHENMFWYRQDPGLGLRLIYFSYDVKMKEKGDIPEGYSVSREKKERFSLILESASTNQTSMYLCASSPGSELAPYNEQFFGPGTRLTVL.

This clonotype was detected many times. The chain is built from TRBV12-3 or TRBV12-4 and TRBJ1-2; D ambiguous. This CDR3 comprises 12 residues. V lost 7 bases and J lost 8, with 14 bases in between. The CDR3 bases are TGTGCCAGCACTAATGTCAGGATGGGCTACACCTTC. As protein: CASTNVRMGYTF.

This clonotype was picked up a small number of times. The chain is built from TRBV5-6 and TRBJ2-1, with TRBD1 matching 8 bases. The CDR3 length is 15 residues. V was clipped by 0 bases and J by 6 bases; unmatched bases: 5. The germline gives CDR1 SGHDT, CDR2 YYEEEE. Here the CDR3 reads CASSLGQGNINEQFF. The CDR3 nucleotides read TGTGCCAGCAGCTTGGGACAGGGGAATATCAATGAGCAGTTCTTC.

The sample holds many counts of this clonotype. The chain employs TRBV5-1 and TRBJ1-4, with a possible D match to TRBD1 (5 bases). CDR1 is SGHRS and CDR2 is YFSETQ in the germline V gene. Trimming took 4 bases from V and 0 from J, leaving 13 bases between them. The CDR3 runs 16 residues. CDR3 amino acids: CASSLGGTATNEKLFF. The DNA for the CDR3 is TGCGCCAGCAGCCTTGGGGGGACCGCAACTAATGAAAAACTGTTTTTT.

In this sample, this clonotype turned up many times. The CDR3 nucleotides read TGTGCCAGCAGTTTAGAGAAAGGGGGAGAGACCCAGTACTTC. As protein: CASSLEKGGETQYF. The V call is TRBV12-3 or TRBV12-4, the J call TRBJ2-5; D might be TRBD1 (6 bases). The length of the CDR3 is 14 residues. Trimming pared 1 base from V and 4 bases from J, leaving 10 bases between.

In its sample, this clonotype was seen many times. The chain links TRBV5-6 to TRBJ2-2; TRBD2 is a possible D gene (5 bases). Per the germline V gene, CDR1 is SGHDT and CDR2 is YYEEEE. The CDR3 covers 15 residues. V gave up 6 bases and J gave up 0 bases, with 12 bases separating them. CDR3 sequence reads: CASNPTGTNTGELFF. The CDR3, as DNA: TGTGCCAGCAATCCGACGGGAACGAACACCGGGGAGCTGTTTTTT.

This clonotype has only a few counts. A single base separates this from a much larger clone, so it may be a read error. CDR3 sequence reads: CGSRPTGGDYTEAFF. In DNA, the CDR3 is TGTGGCAGCAGACCTACAGGGGGCGACTACACTGAAGCTTTCTTT. This sequence joins TRBV3-1 and TRBJ1-1; 9 bases are shared with TRBD1. CDR1 and CDR2 from the germline V gene are LGHDT and YNNKEL (reference sequence). This CDR3 spans 15 amino acids.

In DNA, the CDR3 is TGTGCCTGGAGTGGGGCCCTGGACAGCTATGGCTACACCTTC. Its translation: CAWSGALDSYGYTF. The chain combines TRBV30 with TRBJ1-2; a weak D match, TRBD1 (6 bases). The CDR3 spans 14 residues. The V and J ends lost 1 base and 4 bases respectively, with 13 bases between them. Per the germline V gene, CDR1 is GTSNPN and CDR2 is SVGIG (reference sequence).

CDR3 residues: CSAPSPWGYNSPLHF. The CDR3 region has the DNA TGCAGTGCTCCTTCTCCTTGGGGTTATAATTCACCCCTCCACTTT. This rearrangement joins TRBV20-1 to TRBJ1-6; D unclear. CDR3 length equals 15 residues. Trimming pared 5 bases from V and 4 bases from J, leaving 15 bases between. CDR1 and CDR2 (germline): DFQATT, SNEGSKA (reference sequence).

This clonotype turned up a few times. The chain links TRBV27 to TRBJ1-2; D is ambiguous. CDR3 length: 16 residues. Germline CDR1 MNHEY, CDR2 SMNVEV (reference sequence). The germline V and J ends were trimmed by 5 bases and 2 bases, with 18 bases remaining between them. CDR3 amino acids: CASSPRILMSNYGYTF. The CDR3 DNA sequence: TGTGCCAGCAGTCCTCGGATCCTTATGTCGAACTATGGCTACACCTTC.

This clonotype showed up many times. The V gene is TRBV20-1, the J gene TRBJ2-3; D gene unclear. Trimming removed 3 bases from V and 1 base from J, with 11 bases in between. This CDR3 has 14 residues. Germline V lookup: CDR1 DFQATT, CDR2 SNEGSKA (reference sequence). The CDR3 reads CSAREIAGTDTQYF. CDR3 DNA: TGCAGTGCTAGGGAGATAGCAGGCACAGATACGCAGTATTTT.

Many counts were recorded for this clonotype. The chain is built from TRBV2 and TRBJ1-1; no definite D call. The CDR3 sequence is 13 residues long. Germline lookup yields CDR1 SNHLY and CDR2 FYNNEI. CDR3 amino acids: CAARETMTTEAFF. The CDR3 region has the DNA TGTGCTGCTAGGGAGACAATGACCACTGAAGCTTTCTTT.

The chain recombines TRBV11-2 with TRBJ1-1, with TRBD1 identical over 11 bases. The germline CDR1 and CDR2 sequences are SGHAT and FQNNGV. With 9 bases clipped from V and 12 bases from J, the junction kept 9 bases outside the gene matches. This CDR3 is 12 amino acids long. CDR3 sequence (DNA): TGTGCCAGTAGTATGGGACAGGGGGAGACTTTCTTT. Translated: CASSMGQGETFF.

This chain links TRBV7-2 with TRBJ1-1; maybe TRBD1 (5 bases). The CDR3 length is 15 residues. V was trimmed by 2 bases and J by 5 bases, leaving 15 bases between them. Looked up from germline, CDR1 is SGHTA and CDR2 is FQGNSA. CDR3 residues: CASSLLAGEWTEAFF. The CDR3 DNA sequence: TGTGCCAGCAGCTTATTGGCGGGGGAATGGACTGAAGCTTTCTTT.

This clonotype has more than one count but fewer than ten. The CDR3 is CSARGRLYEQYF. In nucleotides, the CDR3 is TGCAGTGCTAGAGGACGGCTCTACGAGCAGTACTTC. The chain joins TRBV20-1 to TRBJ2-7; D uncertain. The CDR3 covers 12 residues. The V gene's germline CDR1 is DFQATT and CDR2 SNEGSKA (reference sequence). V was shortened by 1 base and J by 3 bases, with 7 bases between the two germline ends.

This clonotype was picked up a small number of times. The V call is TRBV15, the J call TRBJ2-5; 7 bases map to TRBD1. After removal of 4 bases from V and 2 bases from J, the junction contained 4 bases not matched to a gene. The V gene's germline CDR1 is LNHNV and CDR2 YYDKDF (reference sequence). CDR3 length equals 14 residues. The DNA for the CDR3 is TGTGCCACCAGCATGGGACAGACACAAGAGACCCAGTACTTC. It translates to CATSMGQTQETQYF.

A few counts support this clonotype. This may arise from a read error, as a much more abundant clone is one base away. CDR3 nucleotides: TGTGCCAGCAGCGAGGGGGAGGGCATGGACTATGGCTACACCTTC. Its protein product is CASSEGEGMDYGYTF. The chain uses TRBV13 and TRBJ1-2; D possibly corresponds to TRBD1 (6 bases). V was trimmed by 5 bases and J by 3 bases, leaving 16 bases between them. This CDR3 is 15 amino acids long. The germline V gene encodes CDR1 PRHDT and CDR2 FYEKMQ (reference sequence).

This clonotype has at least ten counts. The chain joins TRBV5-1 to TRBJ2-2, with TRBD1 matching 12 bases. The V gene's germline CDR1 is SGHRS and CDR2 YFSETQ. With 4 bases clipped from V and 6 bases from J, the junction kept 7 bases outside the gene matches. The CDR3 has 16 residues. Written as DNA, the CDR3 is TGCGCCAGCAGCCCGGGACAGGGGGCGCAGGCCGGGGAGCTGTTTTTT. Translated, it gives CASSPGQGAQAGELFF.

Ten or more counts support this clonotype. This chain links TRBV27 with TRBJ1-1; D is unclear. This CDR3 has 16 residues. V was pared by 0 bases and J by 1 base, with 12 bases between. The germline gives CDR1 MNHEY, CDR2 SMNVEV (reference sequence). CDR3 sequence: CASSLSLGNGNTEAFF. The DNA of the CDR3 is TGTGCCAGCAGTTTATCCCTAGGGAATGGGAACACTGAAGCTTTCTTT.

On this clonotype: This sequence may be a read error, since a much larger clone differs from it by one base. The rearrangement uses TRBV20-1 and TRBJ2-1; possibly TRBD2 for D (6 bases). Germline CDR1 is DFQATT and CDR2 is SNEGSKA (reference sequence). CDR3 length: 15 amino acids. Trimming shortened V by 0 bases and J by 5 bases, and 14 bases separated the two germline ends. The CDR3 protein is CSAREERGSHNEQFF. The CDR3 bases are TGCAGTGCTAGAGAGGAACGGGGGTCCCACAATGAGCAGTTCTTC.

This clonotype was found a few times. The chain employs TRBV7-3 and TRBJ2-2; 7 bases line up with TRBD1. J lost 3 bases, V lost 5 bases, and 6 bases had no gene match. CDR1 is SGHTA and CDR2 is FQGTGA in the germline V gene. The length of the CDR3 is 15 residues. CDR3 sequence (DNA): TGTGCCAGCAGCCCCGGGACAGTCGACACCGGGGAGCTGTTTTTT. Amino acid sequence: CASSPGTVDTGELFF.

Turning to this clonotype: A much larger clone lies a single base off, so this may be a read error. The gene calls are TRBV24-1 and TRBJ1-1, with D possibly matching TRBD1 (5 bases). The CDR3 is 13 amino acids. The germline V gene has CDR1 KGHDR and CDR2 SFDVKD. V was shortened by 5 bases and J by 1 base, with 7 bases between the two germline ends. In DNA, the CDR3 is TGTGCCACCAGTGTTGGACAGAACACTGAAGCTTTCTTT. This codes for CATSVGQNTEAFF.

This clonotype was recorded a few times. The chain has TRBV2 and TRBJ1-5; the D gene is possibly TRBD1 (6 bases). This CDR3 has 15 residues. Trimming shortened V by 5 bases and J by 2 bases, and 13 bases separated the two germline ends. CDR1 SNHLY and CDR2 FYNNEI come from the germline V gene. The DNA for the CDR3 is TGTGCCAGCAGTTACAGGGAAATGCGCAATCAGCCCCAGCATTTT. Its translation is CASSYREMRNQPQHF.